This T cell receptor beta chain was recorded in a study of blood T cell repertoires in COVID-19. Overall study context: COVID-19 samples, acute and convalescent, were from the United States, Italy and Spain. Nucleic acid was either cDNA or gDNA, and it came from T cells, B-cell-depleted T cells, or PBMCs.

The CDR3 sequence is 14 residues long. V was clipped by 3 bases and J by 5 bases, with 12 bases between them. Germline V gene sequence: CDR1 SGHTS, CDR2 YDEGEE. The data were produced by immunoSEQ multiplex PCR, yet TCRdb's version contains in-frame clones alone and is incomplete. The data hold 650,000 to 800,000 clones, with just under 90% observed a single time. The V call is TRBV5-8, the J call TRBJ1-5; TRBD1 is a possible D gene (5 bases). This TCR derives from a woman under 30 with acute or convalescent COVID-19. The sequencing sample was made of peripheral blood. The CDR3 loop reads CASSSGTSYQPQHF. CDR3 DNA sequence: TGTGCCAGCAGCTCCGGGACTTCCTATCAGCCCCAGCATTTT.